This T cell receptor beta chain is drawn from a study of Ad26.COV2.S vaccination and SARS-CoV-2 variants. Only in-frame clones appear in the TCRdb table, and some are missing; sequencing was by immunoSEQ multiplex PCR. Among about half a million clones listed, approximately 90% were seen once. Treatment here: approximately 18 received Ad26.COV2.S at low or high dose, single or two shots; about 5 received placebo; per-sample allocation not given. Sampling took place 63 days after the first vaccine or placebo injection. V was pared by 5 bases and J by 5 bases, with 17 bases between. The CDR3 runs to 15 residues. Germline V lookup: CDR1 SGHTA, CDR2 FQGTGA.

The chain combines TRBV7-3 with TRBJ2-3; D uncertain. Source: peripheral blood, taken in a trial of Ad26.COV2.S vaccine versus placebo. This receptor was identified in a person aged 18-65 years who received the Ad26.COV2.S COVID-19 vaccine or a placebo. As DNA, the CDR3 is TGTGCCAGCAGCCTTACCCCAGGCCGACGAGATACGCAGTATTTT. Encoded protein: CASSLTPGRRDTQYF.